The 10 T cell receptor beta chains below all came from one sample that was sequenced in a study of human T cells and chemical hapten exposure. TCRdb re-called the RACE reads through MiXCR, storing one row per CDR3 protein. The repertoire includes about 110,000 distinct CDR3 sequences, around 10% of them detected once, and roughly 3.5% sits in the top ten. Documented time point: patch test 1, 2 weeks after DPC sensitization. Specified treatment: therapeutic diphenylcyclopropenone sensitization with weekly scalp DPC. Material: whole blood, obtained in connection with sensitization to the hapten diphenylcyclopropenone (DPC). These TCRs come from a woman in her thirties or forties with alopecia areata. Some clones in this sample may be carry-over from other donors' samples.

The chain combines TRBV2 with TRBJ2-2, with 10 bases that match TRBD1. The junction had 14 bases not matched to a gene; V was cut back by 7 bases and J by 6 bases. CDR1 is SNHLY and CDR2 is FYNNEI in the germline V gene. This CDR3 contains 17 residues. The CDR3, as DNA: TGTGCCAGCATTCTGGGGACGGGACAGGGGACCCCCGGGGAGCTGTTTTTT. It translates to CASILGTGQGTPGELFF. Filled out from reference TRBV2 and TRBJ2-2, the complete variable domain reads EPEVTQTPSHQVTQMGQEVILRCVPISNHLYFYWYRQILGQKVEFLVSFYNNEISEKSEIFDDQFSVERPDGSNFTLKIRSTKLEDSAMYFCASILGTGQGTPGELFFGEGSRLTVL.

The sample holds a few counts of this clonotype. V is TRBV19 and J is TRBJ2-1, with D maybe TRBD2 (5 bases). The length of the CDR3 is 12 residues. Germline V gene sequence: CDR1 LNHDA, CDR2 SQIVND (reference sequence). The V end was cut by 4 bases, the J end by 6 bases, with 7 bases between. Here the CDR3 reads CASSREGNEQFF. The CDR3 DNA sequence: TGTGCCAGTAGTAGAGAGGGCAATGAGCAGTTCTTC.

A few counts support this clonotype. The genes are TRBV7-2 and TRBJ2-7; D may be TRBD1 (5 bases). Deletions cut 2 bases from V and 9 bases from J, with 20 bases between. Per the germline V gene, CDR1 is SGHTA and CDR2 is FQGNSA. There are 15 residues in the CDR3. In DNA form, the CDR3 reads TGTGCCAGCAGCTTACAGTCGTCGCAGGGTGCGAGGCAGTACTTC. Protein sequence: CASSLQSSQGARQYF. The whole variable domain, filled in from reference TRBV7-2 and TRBJ2-7, reads GAGVSQSPSNKVTEKGKDVELRCDPISGHTALYWYRQSLGQGLEFLIYFQGNSAPDKSGLPSDRFSAERTGGSVSTLTIQRTQQEDSAVYLCASSLQSSQGARQYFGPGTRLTVT.

This clonotype appeared many times. The V and J genes are TRBV5-1 and TRBJ2-7; no clear D. The germline CDR1 and CDR2 sequences are SGHRS and YFSETQ. V shed 0 bases and J shed 2 bases, with 15 bases lying between them. CDR3 size: 16 residues. CDR3 in DNA: TGCGCCAGCAGCTTGGCTTTTGATAGGACGCCCTACGAGCAGTACTTC. It encodes CASSLAFDRTPYEQYF.

There are a few counts of this clonotype. This rearrangement joins TRBV2 to TRBJ2-7; unclear D gene. V was clipped by 6 bases and J by 0 bases, with 12 bases between them. Germline values: CDR1 SNHLY, CDR2 FYNNEI. The CDR3 extends over 14 amino acids. The CDR3 DNA is TGTGCCAGCAGACGTGGGCGGTCCTCCTACGAGCAGTACTTC. This sequence encodes CASRRGRSSYEQYF.

The chain links TRBV3-1 to TRBJ2-1, with 8 bases matching TRBD2. Looked up from germline, CDR1 is LGHDT and CDR2 is YNNKEL (reference sequence). The V and J ends lost 1 base and 12 bases, in that order; junction bases with no gene match: 8. This CDR3 spans 14 amino acids. The CDR3 bases are TGTGCCAGCAGCCAAGGAGCGGGAGCCCTTGGGCAGTTCTTC. Translated: CASSQGAGALGQFF.

This clonotype was seen at least ten times. The gene calls are TRBV25-1 and TRBJ2-2; tentative D call: TRBD1 (5 bases). Per the germline V gene, CDR1 is MGHDK and CDR2 is SYGVNS. V lost 2 bases and J 6 bases, leaving 13 bases between the germline ends. This CDR3 is 15 amino acids long. The CDR3 region is CASSEPGQGAGELFF. The CDR3 DNA reads TGTGCCAGCAGTGAACCAGGGCAGGGTGCCGGGGAGCTGTTTTTT.

The chain has TRBV2 and TRBJ2-4, with D possibly TRBD2 on 6 matching bases. Trimming shortened V by 0 bases and J by 3 bases, and 9 bases separated the two germline ends. This CDR3 is built from 15 residues. CDR1 and CDR2 (germline): SNHLY, FYNNEI. CDR3 in DNA: TGTGCCAGCAGTGAAGCGGGGGGAGGCAAAAACATTCAGTACTTC. Translated: CASSEAGGGKNIQYF.

The CDR3 coding sequence is TGCAGCGTCCACGGGACAGGGAACACCGGGGAGCTGTTTTTT. This gives the protein CSVHGTGNTGELFF. The genes are TRBV29-1 and TRBJ2-2, with TRBD1 matching over 8 bases. V lost 6 bases to trimming and J lost 1 base; unmatched junction nucleotides: 4. Germline CDR1 SQVTM, CDR2 ANQGSEA. The CDR3 totals 14 residues.

This clonotype was seen at least ten times. The V call is TRBV20-1, the J call TRBJ2-1; D possibly uses TRBD1 or TRBD2 (6 bases each). V lost 1 base to trimming and J lost 2 bases, with 12 bases between them. This CDR3 is 15 amino acids long. The germline CDR1 and CDR2 sequences are DFQATT and SNEGSKA (reference sequence). The CDR3 loop reads CSARGQGRTYNEQFF. CDR3 nucleotides: TGCAGTGCTAGAGGGCAGGGGAGGACCTACAATGAGCAGTTCTTC.